This record covers a single T cell receptor (beta chain). The V and J ends lost 2 bases and 9 bases, in that order; junction bases with no gene match: 10. The CDR3 covers 16 residues. CDR1 LGHDT and CDR2 YNNKEL come from the germline V gene (reference sequence). The sample comes from a study of blood T cell repertoires in COVID-19. Study information: The samples span acute and convalescent COVID-19 from the United States, Italy and Spain. PBMCs, B-cell-depleted T cells, or T cells provided the cDNA or gDNA that made up the material.

The table came from immunoSEQ multiplex PCR; TCRdb's copy has only in-frame clones and leaves some out. The sample consists of more than 130,000 clones, about 90% of them appearing once. The J gene is TRBJ1-4, the V gene TRBV3-1 (or the pseudogene TRBV3-2); 9 bases agree with TRBD1. Source material: peripheral blood. This clonotype was sampled from a man aged 50 or older with active or convalescent COVID-19. The CDR3 protein is CASSQLGGTGRQKLFF. The DNA for the CDR3 is TGTGCCAGCAGCCAATTAGGAGGGACAGGGAGGCAAAAACTGTTTTTT.